This T cell receptor (beta chain) came from a study of blood T cell repertoires in COVID-19. Study as a whole: Spain, Italy and the United States supplied samples that represented acute and convalescent COVID-19. PBMCs, B-cell-depleted T cells, or T cells provided the cDNA or gDNA that made up the material.

V gave up 4 bases and J gave up 8 bases, with 11 bases separating them. CDR1 LNHDA and CDR2 SQIVND come from the germline V gene (reference sequence). This CDR3 is 12 amino acids long. As processed by the authors: Estimation of nucleated cell counts was performed using reference gene primer amplification. Assay used: immunoSEQ multiplex PCR; TCRdb lists only in-frame clones, some missing. That table is the source of V, J and clone size, and D and trimming were worked out from the DNA. The table lists more than 65,000 clones, around nine tenths of them singletons. Only a few counts were recorded for this clone.

This TCR was sampled from a man aged 60-69 years with acute or convalescent COVID-19. Material: peripheral blood. The gene calls are TRBV19 and TRBJ1-2, with D perhaps matching TRBD1 (5 bases). The CDR3 reads CASSTQGGGYTF. CDR3 nucleotides: TGTGCCAGTAGTACTCAGGGCGGAGGCTACACCTTC.